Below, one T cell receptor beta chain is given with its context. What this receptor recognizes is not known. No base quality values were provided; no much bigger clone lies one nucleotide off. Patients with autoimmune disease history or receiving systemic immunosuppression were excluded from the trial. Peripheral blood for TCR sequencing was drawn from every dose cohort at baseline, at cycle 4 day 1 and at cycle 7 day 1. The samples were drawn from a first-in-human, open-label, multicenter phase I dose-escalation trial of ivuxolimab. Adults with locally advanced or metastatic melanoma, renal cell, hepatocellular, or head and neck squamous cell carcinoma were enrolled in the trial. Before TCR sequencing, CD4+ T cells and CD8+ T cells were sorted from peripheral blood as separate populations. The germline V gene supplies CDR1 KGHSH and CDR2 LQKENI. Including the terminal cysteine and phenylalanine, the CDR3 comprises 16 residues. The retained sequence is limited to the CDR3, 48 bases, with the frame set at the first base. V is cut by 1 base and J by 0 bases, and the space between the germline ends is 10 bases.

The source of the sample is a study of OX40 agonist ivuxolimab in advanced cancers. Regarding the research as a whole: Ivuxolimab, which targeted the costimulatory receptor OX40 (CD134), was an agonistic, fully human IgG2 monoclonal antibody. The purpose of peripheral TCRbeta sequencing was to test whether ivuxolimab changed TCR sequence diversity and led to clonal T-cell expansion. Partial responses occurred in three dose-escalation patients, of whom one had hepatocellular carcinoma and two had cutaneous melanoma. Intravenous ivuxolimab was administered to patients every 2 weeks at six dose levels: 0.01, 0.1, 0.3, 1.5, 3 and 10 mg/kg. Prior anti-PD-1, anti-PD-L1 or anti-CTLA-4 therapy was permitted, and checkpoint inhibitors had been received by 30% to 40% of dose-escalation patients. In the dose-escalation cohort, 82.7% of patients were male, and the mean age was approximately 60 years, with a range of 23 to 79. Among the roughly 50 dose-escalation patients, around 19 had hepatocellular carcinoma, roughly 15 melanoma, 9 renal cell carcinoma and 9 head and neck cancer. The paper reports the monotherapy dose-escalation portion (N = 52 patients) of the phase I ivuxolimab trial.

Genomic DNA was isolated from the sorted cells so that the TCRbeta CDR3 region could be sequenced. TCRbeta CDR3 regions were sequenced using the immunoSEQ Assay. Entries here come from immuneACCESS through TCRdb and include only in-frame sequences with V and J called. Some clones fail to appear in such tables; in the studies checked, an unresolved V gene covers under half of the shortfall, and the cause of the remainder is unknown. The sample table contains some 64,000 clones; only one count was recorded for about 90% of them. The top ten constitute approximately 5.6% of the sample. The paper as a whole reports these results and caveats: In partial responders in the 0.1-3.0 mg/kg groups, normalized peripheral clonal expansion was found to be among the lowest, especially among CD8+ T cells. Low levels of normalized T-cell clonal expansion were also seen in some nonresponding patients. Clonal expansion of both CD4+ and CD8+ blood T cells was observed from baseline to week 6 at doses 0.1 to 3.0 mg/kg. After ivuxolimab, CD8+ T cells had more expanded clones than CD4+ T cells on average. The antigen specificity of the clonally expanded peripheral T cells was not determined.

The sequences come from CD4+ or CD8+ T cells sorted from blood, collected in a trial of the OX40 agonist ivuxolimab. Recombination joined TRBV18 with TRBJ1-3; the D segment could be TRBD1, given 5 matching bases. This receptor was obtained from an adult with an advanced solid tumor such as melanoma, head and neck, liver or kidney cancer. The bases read TGTGCCAGCTCACCACGGGGCTCAAACTCTGGAAACACCATATATTTT. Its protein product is CASSPRGSNSGNTIYF.